The rows below give T cell receptor beta chains drawn from one sample of a study of cytomegalovirus exposure and HLA in healthy donors. TCRdb keeps only in-frame clones here, not all; method: immunoSEQ multiplex PCR. The table has approximately 69,000 clones, around 74% seen once. The sample was PBMCs. These receptors were taken from a woman in her twenties or thirties in good health and CMV-seropositive. Both conserved end residues are part of each CDR3. Each record gives: D gene, J gene, V gene, clone size, CDR3 DNA, CDR3 protein. D genes are given only for firm matches. Part of the rows lack a size; the others show once, few, many or a class for expanded clones.

d_call: TRBD2; j_call: TRBJ2-3; v_call: TRBV30; clone_size: .; cdr3_nt: TGTGCCTGGAGTCAAGCGGGAGTTCGTGATACGCAGTATTTT; cdr3_aa: CAWSQAGVRDTQYF
d_call: TRBD1; j_call: TRBJ2-7; v_call: TRBV10-3; clone_size: .; cdr3_nt: TGTGCCATCGGGACAGGGAGCTACGAGCAGTACTTC; cdr3_aa: CAIGTGSYEQYF
d_call: .; j_call: TRBJ1-5; v_call: TRBV14; clone_size: few; cdr3_nt: TGTGCCAGCAGCCACACAGGGCTTCAGCCCCAGCATTTT; cdr3_aa: CASSHTGLQPQHF
d_call: TRBD2; j_call: TRBJ2-5; v_call: TRBV7-6; clone_size: .; cdr3_nt: TGTGCCAGCAGCTTAAGGACTAGCGAAATTTACTTC; cdr3_aa: CASSLRTSEIYF
d_call: TRBD2; j_call: TRBJ2-5; v_call: TRBV5-1; clone_size: .; cdr3_nt: TGCGCCAGCAGGATGACTAGCGGCCAAGAGACCCAGTACTTC; cdr3_aa: CASRMTSGQETQYF
d_call: .; j_call: TRBJ2-6; v_call: TRBV4-1; clone_size: few; cdr3_nt: TGCGCCAGCAGCCAAAGCGAAACAGGCTCTGGGGCCAACGTCCTGACTTTC; cdr3_aa: CASSQSETGSGANVLTF
d_call: TRBD1; j_call: TRBJ1-5; v_call: TRBV5-1; clone_size: .; cdr3_nt: TGCGCCAGCAGCCAAGGGACAGGGGTTAATCAGCCCCAGCATTTT; cdr3_aa: CASSQGTGVNQPQHF
d_call: .; j_call: TRBJ1-1; v_call: TRBV5-1; clone_size: .; cdr3_nt: TGCGCCAGCAGCTTGGGAATTGGCGTCATTGGGCAGGGCGTCAACACTGAAGCTTTCTTT; cdr3_aa: CASSLGIGVIGQGVNTEAFF
d_call: TRBD2; j_call: TRBJ2-1; v_call: TRBV7-8; clone_size: .; cdr3_nt: TGTGCCAGCAGCTTAGTTCAAGGCGGGAGAAAGAATGAGCAGTTCTTC; cdr3_aa: CASSLVQGGRKNEQFF
d_call: TRBD2; j_call: TRBJ2-2; v_call: TRBV11-2; clone_size: .; cdr3_nt: TGTGCCAGCTCAGTCGGGACTATAATTTCCGGGGAGCTGTTTTTT; cdr3_aa: CASSVGTIISGELFF
d_call: TRBD1; j_call: TRBJ1-4; v_call: TRBV7-9; clone_size: .; cdr3_nt: TGTGCCAGCAGCGTAGAGGGGGCGCGTGAAAAACTGTTTTTT; cdr3_aa: CASSVEGAREKLFF
d_call: TRBD2; j_call: TRBJ2-1; v_call: TRBV4-1; clone_size: .; cdr3_nt: TGCGCCAGCAGCCAAGAAGTACTAGCGGAGCCCAATGAGCAGTTCTTC; cdr3_aa: CASSQEVLAEPNEQFF
d_call: TRBD1; j_call: TRBJ2-3; v_call: TRBV28; clone_size: .; cdr3_nt: TGTGCCAGCAGACGGACAGGGGCAATAGATACGCAGTATTTT; cdr3_aa: CASRRTGAIDTQYF
d_call: TRBD2; j_call: TRBJ2-3; v_call: TRBV6-5; clone_size: .; cdr3_nt: TGTGCCAGCAGTTACCAGCGGGGCAGGAGCACAGATACGCAGTATTTT; cdr3_aa: CASSYQRGRSTDTQYF
d_call: TRBD2; j_call: TRBJ2-3; v_call: TRBV4-3; clone_size: .; cdr3_nt: TGCGCCAGCAGCCAACACGGACTAGCGAGAGATACGCAGTATTTT; cdr3_aa: CASSQHGLARDTQYF
d_call: .; j_call: TRBJ1-5; v_call: TRBV7-2; clone_size: .; cdr3_nt: TGTGCCAGCAGCCCCCGCGGAAATCAGCCCCAGCATTTT; cdr3_aa: CASSPRGNQPQHF
d_call: TRBD1; j_call: TRBJ1-5; v_call: TRBV7-9; clone_size: .; cdr3_nt: TGTGCCAGCAGTACGGACAGGGGCAATCAGCCCCAGCATTTT; cdr3_aa: CASSTDRGNQPQHF
d_call: .; j_call: TRBJ1-2; v_call: TRBV7-8; clone_size: .; cdr3_nt: TGTGCCAGCAGCTTTGGTGGCGGCTATGGCTACACCTTC; cdr3_aa: CASSFGGGYGYTF
d_call: TRBD1; j_call: TRBJ1-4; v_call: TRBV4-1; clone_size: few; cdr3_nt: TGCGCCAGCAGCCCGGACAGGGGCGTGAATGAAAAACTGTTTTTT; cdr3_aa: CASSPDRGVNEKLFF
d_call: TRBD1; j_call: TRBJ2-7; v_call: TRBV18; clone_size: few; cdr3_nt: TGTGCCAGCTCACCTCTCCAGGGACAGGGAATATACGAGCAGTACTTC; cdr3_aa: CASSPLQGQGIYEQYF
d_call: TRBD1; j_call: TRBJ1-1; v_call: TRBV11-1; clone_size: .; cdr3_nt: TGTGCCAGCAGCACAGACAGGGGTGAAGCTTTCTTT; cdr3_aa: CASSTDRGEAFF
d_call: .; j_call: TRBJ1-5; v_call: TRBV27; clone_size: .; cdr3_nt: TGTGCCAGCAGACTCAGGGGTGGGCAGCCCCAGCATTTT; cdr3_aa: CASRLRGGQPQHF
d_call: .; j_call: TRBJ2-7; v_call: TRBV7-9; clone_size: few; cdr3_nt: TGTGCCAGCAGGCAGGGGACAACCTACGAGCAGTACTTC; cdr3_aa: CASRQGTTYEQYF
d_call: .; j_call: TRBJ2-7; v_call: TRBV30; clone_size: .; cdr3_nt: TGTGCCTGGAGGCAAGGGGGAAACGAGCAGTACTTC; cdr3_aa: CAWRQGGNEQYF
d_call: .; j_call: TRBJ1-4; v_call: TRBV7-9; clone_size: once; cdr3_nt: TGTGCCAGCAGCTTAATTCAGGCCGAAAAACTGTTTTTT; cdr3_aa: CASSLIQAEKLFF
d_call: TRBD2; j_call: TRBJ2-1; v_call: TRBV7-9; clone_size: .; cdr3_nt: TGTGCCAGCAGCCCAAAACTAGCGGGAGGGACCTACAATGAGCAGTTCTTC; cdr3_aa: CASSPKLAGGTYNEQFF
d_call: .; j_call: TRBJ2-7; v_call: TRBV4-1; clone_size: .; cdr3_nt: TGCGCCAGCAGCCCCACGGAAGGGGGTGCCTACGAGCAGTACTTC; cdr3_aa: CASSPTEGGAYEQYF
d_call: .; j_call: TRBJ2-2; v_call: TRBV29-1; clone_size: .; cdr3_nt: TGCAGCGTTGGAAACAGAGGGGAGCTGTTTTTT; cdr3_aa: CSVGNRGELFF
d_call: .; j_call: TRBJ1-5; v_call: TRBV19; clone_size: few; cdr3_nt: TGTGCCAGTAGTACAGGGATCCAGCAGCCCCAGCATTTT; cdr3_aa: CASSTGIQQPQHF
d_call: .; j_call: TRBJ2-7; v_call: TRBV6-5; clone_size: .; cdr3_nt: TGTGCCAGCAGTCCACAGGGAAGTTTAGTCTACGAGCAGTACTTC; cdr3_aa: CASSPQGSLVYEQYF
d_call: .; j_call: TRBJ1-1; v_call: TRBV9; clone_size: .; cdr3_nt: TGTGCCAGCAGCAGATCGGGGGTTAGCACTGAAGCTTTCTTT; cdr3_aa: CASSRSGVSTEAFF
d_call: TRBD1; j_call: TRBJ1-1; v_call: TRBV7-9; clone_size: few; cdr3_nt: TGTGCCAGCAGCTTGTCAGGGGGCCACACTGAAGCTTTCTTT; cdr3_aa: CASSLSGGHTEAFF
d_call: TRBD1; j_call: TRBJ1-2; v_call: TRBV5-6; clone_size: .; cdr3_nt: TGTGCCAGCAGCCGACAGGGGGTCGGCTATGGCTACACCTTC; cdr3_aa: CASSRQGVGYGYTF
d_call: .; j_call: TRBJ1-2; v_call: TRBV29-1; clone_size: few; cdr3_nt: TGCAGCGTTGAAGAGGGGGCTGTTGGCTACACCTTC; cdr3_aa: CSVEEGAVGYTF
d_call: TRBD1; j_call: TRBJ2-6; v_call: TRBV5-1; clone_size: .; cdr3_nt: TGCGCCAGCAGCCTGAATCCGGGACAGGGCTCTGGGGCCAACGTCCTGACTTTC; cdr3_aa: CASSLNPGQGSGANVLTF
d_call: .; j_call: TRBJ1-1; v_call: TRBV19; clone_size: .; cdr3_nt: TGTGCCAGTAGTATACCCGGGGAGCGGGCTGAAGCTTTCTTT; cdr3_aa: CASSIPGERAEAFF
d_call: .; j_call: TRBJ2-5; v_call: TRBV5-8; clone_size: few; cdr3_nt: TGTGCCAGCAGCTTGGATTCTCTAGCGATAGAGACCCAGTACTTC; cdr3_aa: CASSLDSLAIETQYF
d_call: .; j_call: TRBJ2-5; v_call: TRBV5-4; clone_size: .; cdr3_nt: TGTGCCAGCAGGGGCGCAGAGACCCAGTACTTC; cdr3_aa: CASRGAETQYF
d_call: TRBD1; j_call: TRBJ1-5; v_call: TRBV5-6; clone_size: .; cdr3_nt: TGTGCCAGCAGCTTGGCCGGGACAGGGGTTCAGCCCCAGCATTTT; cdr3_aa: CASSLAGTGVQPQHF
d_call: TRBD1; j_call: TRBJ1-5; v_call: TRBV11-2; clone_size: .; cdr3_nt: TGTGCCAGCAGCTCTCGGGCAGGGGGCGGACAGCCCCAGCATTTT; cdr3_aa: CASSSRAGGGQPQHF
d_call: .; j_call: TRBJ1-1; v_call: TRBV5-1; clone_size: once; cdr3_nt: TGCGCCAGCAGCTTTGGGGGCGCGGAGACTGAAGCTTTCTTT; cdr3_aa: CASSFGGAETEAFF